The 5 T cell receptor beta chains reported below all come from one sample, sequenced in a study of blood T cell repertoires in COVID-19. TCRdb's table, derived via immunoSEQ multiplex PCR, lists solely in-frame clones and lacks some. The sample has roughly 190,000 clones; under 90% are singletons. Source material: peripheral blood. The receptors shown here come from a woman in her 70s with COVID-19, enrolled during active disease.

This chain uses TRBV7-2 with TRBJ2-2; perhaps TRBD2 as D (5 bases). CDR3 length equals 11 residues. The V end lost 8 bases, the J end lost 7 bases, and 8 bases lay between the germline ends. Looked up from germline, CDR1 is SGHTA and CDR2 is FQGNSA. CDR3 nucleotides: TGTGCCAGCGGACTGTACGGGGAGCTGTTTTTT. Translating it yields CASGLYGELFF.

The rearrangement joins TRBV5-1 to TRBJ1-4; 7 nucleotides agree with TRBD1. Trimming cost V 4 bases and J 7 bases; bases outside gene matches: 7. The CDR3 contains 14 residues. Germline V gene sequence: CDR1 SGHRS, CDR2 YFSETQ. The CDR3 loop is CASSPDRVSEKLFF. The CDR3 nucleotides read TGCGCCAGCAGCCCCGACAGGGTTAGTGAAAAACTGTTTTTT.

V and J are TRBV19 and TRBJ1-5; D perhaps matches TRBD1 (6 bases). V was cut by 4 bases and J by 0 bases, with 13 bases left in between. Germline CDR1 is LNHDA and CDR2 is SQIVND (reference sequence). The CDR3 is made up of 16 amino acids. The DNA of the CDR3 is TGTGCCAGTAGTACCCACACAGGGCCTAGCAATCAGCCCCAGCATTTT. Protein sequence: CASSTHTGPSNQPQHF.

The chain joins TRBV19 to TRBJ1-1; D ambiguous. The CDR3 spans 13 residues. Germline V CDR1 and CDR2: LNHDA, SQIVND (reference sequence). The ends were cut back, 4 bases at V and 5 bases at J, with 11 bases in the middle. Written as DNA, the CDR3 is TGTGCCAGTAGTACATCTGGCGGGACTGAAGCTTTCTTT. Amino acids: CASSTSGGTEAFF. The variable domain in full, with the rest retrieved from reference TRBV19 and TRBJ1-1, is DGGITQSPKYLFRKEGQNVTLSCEQNLNHDAMYWYRQDPGQGLRLIYYSQIVNDFQKGDIAEGYSVSREKKESFPLTVTSAQKNPTAFYLCASSTSGGTEAFFGQGTRLTVV.

The rearrangement joins TRBV29-1 to TRBJ1-1; tentative D call: TRBD1 (6 bases). CDR1 is SQVTM, CDR2 ANQGSEA, per germline. The CDR3 has 13 residues. V gave up 4 bases and J gave up 4 bases, with 13 bases separating them. CDR3 in DNA: TGCAGCGTTGCGGCAGGGGCATCCACTGAAGCTTTCTTT. Amino acids: CSVAAGASTEAFF. The full variable domain, rest sourced from reference TRBV29-1 and TRBJ1-1, is SAVISQKPSRDICQRGTSLTIQCQVDSQVTMMFWYRQQPGQSLTLIATANQGSEATYESGFVIDKFPISRPNLTFSTLTVSNMSPEDSSIYLCSVAAGASTEAFFGQGTRLTVV.